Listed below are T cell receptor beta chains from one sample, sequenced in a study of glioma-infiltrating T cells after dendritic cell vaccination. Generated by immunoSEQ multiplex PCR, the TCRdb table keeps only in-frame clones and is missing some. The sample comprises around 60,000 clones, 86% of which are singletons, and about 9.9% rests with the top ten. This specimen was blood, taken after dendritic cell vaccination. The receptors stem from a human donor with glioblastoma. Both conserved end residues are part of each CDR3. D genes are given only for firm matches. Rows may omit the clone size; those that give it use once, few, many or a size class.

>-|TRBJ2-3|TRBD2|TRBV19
TGTGCAACGAGAGCGGGAGGGTGGTCTAACACAGATACGCAGTATTTT
CATRAGGWSNTDTQYF
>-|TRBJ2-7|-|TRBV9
TGTGCCAGCAGCGTAGCACCAGGGAATAGCTACGAGCAGTACTTC
CASSVAPGNSYEQYF
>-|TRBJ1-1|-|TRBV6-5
TGTGCCAGCAGTTATGACGGTGGGCGAATCACTGAAGCTTTCTTT
CASSYDGGRITEAFF
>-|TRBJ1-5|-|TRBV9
TGTGCCAGCAGCGGCGGGACCTCAGGCAATCAGCCCCAGCATTTT
CASSGGTSGNQPQHF
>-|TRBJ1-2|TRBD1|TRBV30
TGTGCCTGGACCCCCCCGGGACAGGGTTTTTCCGGCTACACCTTC
CAWTPPGQGFSGYTF
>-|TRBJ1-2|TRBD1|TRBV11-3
TGTGCCAGCAGCGTCCGGGACAGAAACCCAAACTATGGCTACACCTTC
CASSVRDRNPNYGYTF
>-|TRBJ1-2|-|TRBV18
TGTGCCAGCTCACCAGGGGGCGCGTATGGCTACACCTTC
CASSPGGAYGYTF
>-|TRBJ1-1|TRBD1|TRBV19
TGTGCCAGTAGTATAAGTACAGGGGGCGTAACTGAAGCTTTCTTT
CASSISTGGVTEAFF
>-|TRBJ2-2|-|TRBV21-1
TGTGCCAGCAGGAACCGGGACACCGGGGAGCTGTTTTTT
CASRNRDTGELFF
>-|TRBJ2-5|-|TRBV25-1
TGTGCCAGCAGTGAACACAGCCAAGAGACCCAGTACTTC
CASSEHSQETQYF
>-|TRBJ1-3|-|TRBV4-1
TGCGCCAGCAGCCAGGACAGTAGCTCTGGAAACACCATATATTTT
CASSQDSSSGNTIYF
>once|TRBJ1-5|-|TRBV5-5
TGTGCCAGCAGCTTTAACACAGAGAATCAGCCCCAGCATTTT
CASSFNTENQPQHF
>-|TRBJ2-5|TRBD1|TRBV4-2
TGTGCCAGCAGCCAAGAAGGGAACAGGGGGCAAGAGACCCAGTACTTC
CASSQEGNRGQETQYF
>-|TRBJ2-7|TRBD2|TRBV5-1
TGCGCCAGCAGCTTCAATTTGGGACTAGCGGGCCCTACAGTCTCCCACGAGCAGTACTTC
CASSFNLGLAGPTVSHEQYF
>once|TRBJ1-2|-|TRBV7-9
TGTGCCAGCAGCTCCGAGCAGGGGATGGGTGGCTACACCTTC
CASSSEQGMGGYTF
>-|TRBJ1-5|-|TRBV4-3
TGCGCCAGCAGCCAAGATGGGCAGGGGACCCAGCCCCAGCATTTT
CASSQDGQGTQPQHF
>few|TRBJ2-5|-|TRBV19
TGTGCCAGTAGTCCCTCAGTAAAAGAGACCCAGTACTTC
CASSPSVKETQYF
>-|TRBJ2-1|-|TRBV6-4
TGTGCCAGCAGTGAAACGGGGGGCTCCCCGGGTGAGCAGTTCTTC
CASSETGGSPGEQFF
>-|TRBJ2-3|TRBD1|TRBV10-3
TGTGCCATCAGTGAGAAAGGACAGGGTTCAGATACGCAGTATTTT
CAISEKGQGSDTQYF
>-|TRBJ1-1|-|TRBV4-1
TGCGCCAGCAGCCTTGCAGAGGGAACTGAAGCTTTCTTT
CASSLAEGTEAFF
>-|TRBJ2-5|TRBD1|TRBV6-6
TGTGCCAGCAGTTCCGACAGGGGGAAAGAGACCCAGTACTTC
CASSSDRGKETQYF
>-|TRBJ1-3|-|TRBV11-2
TGTGCCAGCAGCCCTTATAGAGGAGAAGGAAACACCATATATTTT
CASSPYRGEGNTIYF
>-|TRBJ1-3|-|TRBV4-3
TGCGCCAGCAGCCAAGATCTTGGGACATCCTCCGCAGTGGACACCATATATTTT
CASSQDLGTSSAVDTIYF
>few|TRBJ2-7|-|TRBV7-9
TGTGCCAGCAGCTTAGAGCTCTACGAGCAGTACTTC
CASSLELYEQYF
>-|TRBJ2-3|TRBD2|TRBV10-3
TGTGCCATCAGGACTAGCGGGAGGGGTGATACGCAGTATTTT
CAIRTSGRGDTQYF
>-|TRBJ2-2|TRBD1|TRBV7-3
TGTGCCAGCAGCTCGATCCCAGGGGGCGCTGGGGACACCGGGGAGCTGTTTTTT
CASSSIPGGAGDTGELFF
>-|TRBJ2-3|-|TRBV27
TGTGCCAGCAGTTTACGGGATCCAGTTAGCACAGATACGCAGTATTTT
CASSLRDPVSTDTQYF
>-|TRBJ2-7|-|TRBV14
TGTGCCAGCAGCTTTCGACTCGGTCTCTCCTACGAGCAGTACTTC
CASSFRLGLSYEQYF
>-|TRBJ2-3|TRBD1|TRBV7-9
TGTGCCAGCCGAAGGGGGCAGGCGTACACAGATACGCAGTATTTT
CASRRGQAYTDTQYF
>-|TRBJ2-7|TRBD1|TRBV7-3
TGTGCCAGCAGCTTAGAGGGGACAGGGTCCGAGCAGTACTTC
CASSLEGTGSEQYF